These 10 T cell receptor beta chains originate from one sample sequenced in a study of CXCR3-negative and CXCR3-positive naive CD8 T cells. The TRB cDNA libraries were prepared by 5' RACE with UMI labels. TCRdb reworked the 5' RACE reads into one entry per CDR3 protein, no DNA. The sample data list some 140,000 distinct CDR3 sequences. The study, taken as a whole, reports: TRB CDR3s of CXCR3-positive naive cells were more hydrophobic than those of CXCR3-negative naive cells.

Their target antigens are unknown. Sequenced input: naive CXCR3+ CD8+ T cells from blood. The subset denotes: CD45RO-CCR7+CD27+CD95- naive CD8+ T cells expressing CXCR3 (TNR3+). The source is a human donor in good health. Some clones in this sample may be carry-over from other donors' samples.

The V and J genes are TRBV10-3 and TRBJ2-7; there is no DNA to check the TCRdb D call of TRBD2. This CDR3 is built from 15 residues. Germline CDR1 is ENHRY and CDR2 is SYGVKD. CDR3 loop: CAISGGGLDSYEQYF.

The chain combines TRBV29-1 with TRBJ2-5; the TCRdb call, TRBD2, lacks DNA for checking. Germline CDR1 SQVTM, CDR2 ANQGSEA. The CDR3 totals 15 residues. This chain's CDR3 is CSVDGLAGSQETQYF.

This CDR3 is CATSRDGRQASPLHF. The chain employs TRBV15 and TRBJ1-6; with no DNA, the TCRdb D assignment of TRBD1 cannot be verified. Per germline, CDR1 LNHNV and CDR2 YYDKDF (reference sequence). This CDR3 spans 15 amino acids.

V and J are TRBV28 and TRBJ2-5; TCRdb returns TRBD2, unconfirmable since there is no DNA. Per the germline V gene, CDR1 is MDHEN and CDR2 is SYDVKM. This CDR3 contains 18 residues. The CDR3 sequence: CASSPYFTSGRDSETQYF.

The V and J genes are TRBV28 and TRBJ1-1. CDR3 size: 13 residues. Germline V lookup: CDR1 MDHEN, CDR2 SYDVKM. The CDR3 loop is CASSFVGNTEAFF. The entire variable domain, with the rest obtained from reference TRBV28 and TRBJ1-1, is as follows: DVKVTQSSRYLVKRTGEKVFLECVQDMDHENMFWYRQDPGLGLRLIYFSYDVKMKEKGDIPEGYSVSREKKERFSLILESASTNQTSMYLCASSFVGNTEAFFGQGTRLTVV.

The gene calls are TRBV6-5 and TRBJ2-5; TCRdb names TRBD2, which stays unverified in the absence of DNA. The CDR3 is 15 residues long. Germline CDR1 reads MNHEY; CDR2 reads SVGAGI. The CDR3 reads CASSYGAGGQETQYF.

The chain has TRBV20-1 and TRBJ2-7. Germline V lookup: CDR1 DFQATT, CDR2 SNEGSKA (reference sequence). The CDR3 spans 12 residues. CDR3: CSARDYGYEQYF.

The J gene is TRBJ2-7, the V gene TRBV2; TCRdb's D gene call, TRBD1, goes unchecked for lack of DNA. Germline V gene lookup returns CDR1 SNHLY and CDR2 FYNNEI. The CDR3 has 14 residues. The CDR3 loop reads CASSDAGATYEQYF.

The V call is TRBV7-2, the J call TRBJ2-3; with no DNA, the TCRdb D assignment of TRBD1 cannot be verified. The CDR3 consists of 15 residues. Germline CDR1 SGHTA, CDR2 FQGNSA. The CDR3 sequence: CASSFGAGITDTQYF.

The chain uses TRBV7-8 and TRBJ2-1; TCRdb's assignment of TRBD2 cannot be checked, as there is no DNA. CDR3 size: 16 residues. From germline, CDR1 is SGHVS and CDR2 FQNEAQ. CDR3 in amino acids: CASSLGTSGSINEQFF.